This T cell receptor beta chain was observed in a study of OX40 agonist ivuxolimab in advanced cancers. General notes on the study: Ivuxolimab, which targeted the costimulatory receptor OX40 (CD134), was an agonistic, fully human IgG2 monoclonal antibody. Intravenous ivuxolimab was administered to patients every 2 weeks at six dose levels: 0.01, 0.1, 0.3, 1.5, 3 and 10 mg/kg. Among the roughly 52 dose-escalation patients, some 19 had hepatocellular carcinoma, roughly 15 melanoma, 9 renal cell carcinoma and 9 head and neck cancer. The dose-escalation cohort was approximately 83% male with a mean age of approximately 59 years, ranging from roughly 20 to 85. Patients were allowed to have had prior anti-PD-1, anti-PD-L1 or anti-CTLA-4 therapy, and approximately 37% of the dose-escalation patients had been treated with checkpoint inhibitors. Three dose-escalation patients achieved partial responses, one with hepatocellular carcinoma and two with cutaneous melanoma. The point of sequencing TCRbeta in the periphery was to test whether ivuxolimab changed TCR sequence diversity and drove clonal T-cell expansion. The monotherapy dose-escalation portion (N of about 50 patients) of the phase I ivuxolimab trial is reported in the paper. Overall study outcomes, separate from this receptor: Low levels of normalized T-cell clonal expansion were also seen in some patients who did not respond. Which antigens the clonally expanded peripheral T cells were specific for was not determined. After ivuxolimab, expanded clones were on average more numerous among CD8+ T cells than among CD4+ T cells. Partial responders in the 0.1-3.0 mg/kg groups had among the lowest normalized peripheral clonal expansion, especially among CD8+ T cells. Clonal expansion of both CD4+ and CD8+ blood T cells was observed from baseline to week 6 at doses 0.1 to 3.0 mg/kg.

Patients with a history of autoimmune disease or receiving systemic immunosuppression were excluded from the trial. Peripheral blood for TCR sequencing was drawn from every dose cohort at baseline, at cycle 4 day 1 and at cycle 7 day 1. The samples were drawn from a first-in-human, open-label, multicenter phase I dose-escalation trial of ivuxolimab. The trial enrolled adults with locally advanced or metastatic head and neck squamous cell, hepatocellular, melanoma or renal cell carcinoma. Before TCR sequencing, CD4+ T cells and CD8+ T cells were sorted from peripheral blood as separate populations. For this clone: Its binding antigen is unknown. No base quality information exists; no much larger clone differs at one position.

To sequence the TCRbeta CDR3 region, genomic DNA was isolated from the sorted cells. The immunoSEQ Assay was used to sequence the TCRbeta CDR3 regions. TCRdb re-hosts the immuneACCESS table, in-frame sequences only. Its copies lack some clones; in the studies checked, an unresolved V gene accounts for under half of them, and the cause for the rest is not known. The sample yields tens of thousands of clones; 70% to 90% were counted once. In total, the top ten clones hold more than 8% of the sample. The germline V end is reduced by 10 bases and the J end by 3 bases; junction bases left unmatched: 8. There are 14 amino acids in the CDR3, from cysteine to phenylalanine inclusive. Only the CDR3 DNA is retained, 42 bases long and in frame from the first base. CDR1 is given as SNHLY and CDR2 as FYNNEI, both from the germline V gene.

This sequence uses TRBV2 and TRBJ1-4; the junction holds 7 bases that match TRBD1. The source material was CD4+ or CD8+ T cells sorted from blood, sampled in a trial of the OX40 agonist ivuxolimab. The origin of this receptor is an adult with an advanced solid tumor such as melanoma, head and neck, liver or kidney cancer. The CDR3 reads as follows: CANRPGQPNEKLFF. The nucleotide sequence is TGTGCCAACCGTCCGGGACAGCCTAATGAAAAACTGTTTTTT.